This T cell receptor (beta chain) originates from a study of sequential checkpoint blockade in melanoma (dated by TCRdb to the late 2010s). In terms of the full investigation: Using 1:1 randomization, the trial assigned patients either to first-line nivolumab followed by ipilimumab (arm A) or to ipilimumab followed by nivolumab (arm B). Maintenance nivolumab came after both trial sequences. Broader findings and caveats from the paper: The response-prediction model combining TCR metrics and mutation burden needs validation in larger, independent patient cohorts.

In the case of this clone: Its antigen target is currently unknown. Per-base quality was not reported, and no clone a single base away is much larger than it.

Read against the paper, the sample's treatment or condition label means: randomized to nivolumab then ipilimumab (arm A) or the reverse (arm B). None of the trial patients had been given prior DNA-damaging chemotherapy. On a FACS Aria II flow cytometer, live CD3+CD8+ cells that were negative for CD19 and CD56 were sorted from thawed PBMCs. Samples were obtained from patients with melanoma enrolled in CheckMate 064, a randomized, open-label phase II trial of sequential checkpoint blockade. Peripheral blood mononuclear cells were collected by leukapheresis, purified with Ficoll-Paque, and frozen in human serum with roughly 10% DMSO. Purity of sorted blood CD3+CD8+ cells was verified at >95% immediately after sorting, followed by DNA extraction. TCRbeta CDR3 regions were immunosequenced from genomic DNA with the immunoSEQ Assay. Before high-throughput sequencing, genomic DNA was amplified using bias-controlled multiplex PCR. The study's own analysis went as follows. To quantify the absolute abundance of each unique TCRbeta CDR3 region, the sequences were collapsed and filtered. Clonality, defined as 1 minus Pielou's evenness, was calculated using only productive rearrangements. A previously published method was used to identify clones with significantly greater frequencies in on-treatment samples than in baseline samples. TCRdb carries this immuneACCESS record with in-frame sequences only. Its versions omit some clonotypes, under half of them owing to an unresolved V gene in the studies checked, with the rest unexplained. The D gene and trimming were derived from the DNA, and the V and J assignments and clone size from that table. For this sample there are 20,000 or so clones; around 75% appear just once. Around 21% of the sample comes from the top ten.

Including cysteine and phenylalanine, the CDR3 has 15 amino acids. Kept here is only the CDR3 DNA, which spans 45 bases and is read in frame from base 1. V is clipped by 0 bases and J by 4 bases, and the sequence between their germline boundaries is 13 bases long. From a lookup of the germline V gene (reference sequence), CDR1 and CDR2 are LNHNV and YYDKDF. The specimen comprised CD8+ T cells sorted from blood (inferred from file names), sampled from a patient given nivolumab and ipilimumab in sequence. The V and J genes are TRBV15 and TRBJ2-7; TRBD2 could be the D gene, as 6 bases match. The TCR comes from a human donor with melanoma. For the CDR3, the sequence is CATSRDMSGDYEQYF. DNA sequence: TGTGCCACCAGCAGAGACATGTCGGGGGATTACGAGCAGTACTTC.